Below, 9 T cell receptor beta chains from the same sample are listed, as sequenced in a study of T cells in localized non-small cell lung cancer. Repertoires were generated with immunoSEQ multiplex PCR, while TCRdb's copy carries only in-frame clones and drops some. The profile shows about 52,000 clones, 86% of them singletons. This specimen consisted of peripheral blood, obtained before any cancer treatment. The receptors derive from a male donor at least 60 years old with stage III squamous cell lung carcinoma.

This clone was counted a few times. The rearrangement joins TRBV19 to TRBJ1-5; D call uncertain. The germline gives CDR1 LNHDA, CDR2 SQIVND (reference sequence). V lost 3 bases and J lost 7, with 13 bases in between. The CDR3 length is 14 residues. The CDR3 DNA is TGTGCCAGTAGTATCTACTTCGGAGACCAGCCCCAGCATTTT. This sequence encodes CASSIYFGDQPQHF.

The chain uses TRBV6-1 and TRBJ2-1; possibly TRBD2 for D (6 bases). The CDR3 has 15 amino acids. Germline CDR1 and CDR2: MNHNS and SASEGT. V lost 8 bases to trimming and J lost 1 base, with 15 bases between them. CDR3 sequence: CASSREAPSYNEQFF. In DNA form, the CDR3 reads TGTGCCAGCTCGAGGGAGGCTCCTTCCTACAATGAGCAGTTCTTC.

The J gene is TRBJ2-3, the V gene TRBV6-1; 9 nucleotides align to TRBD2. The junction had 5 bases not matched to a gene; V was cut back by 8 bases and J by 2 bases. CDR1 is MNHNS, CDR2 SASEGT, per germline. The CDR3 consists of 14 residues. The CDR3 is CASLAGLVTDTQYF. DNA of the CDR3: TGTGCCAGCCTAGCGGGACTCGTCACAGATACGCAGTATTTT.

CDR3 sequence reads: CASSIGRVYEQYF. CDR3 sequence (DNA): TGTGCCAGTAGTATTGGCAGGGTCTACGAGCAGTACTTC. The rearrangement links TRBV19 to TRBJ2-7; possibly TRBD1 for D (5 bases). The CDR3 sequence is 13 residues long. Per germline, CDR1 LNHDA and CDR2 SQIVND (reference sequence). Trimming took off 3 bases at V and 3 bases at J, with 9 bases between the two ends.

Here the CDR3 DNA reads TGTGCCAGCAGCTCCTCGGGGGGTTCCTCAAGGCAGTTCTTC. Amino acids: CASSSSGGSSRQFF. This chain joins TRBV7-3 and TRBJ2-1; TRBD2 matches 7 bases. CDR1 is SGHTA, CDR2 FQGTGA, per germline. This CDR3 has 14 residues. The V and J ends lost 4 bases and 12 bases, in that order; junction bases with no gene match: 12.

The V call is TRBV9, the J call TRBJ1-1; the D is unclear. The germline V and J ends were trimmed by 3 bases and 0 bases, with 12 bases remaining between them. CDR1 is SGDLS, CDR2 YYNGEE, per germline. The CDR3 is made up of 15 amino acids. CDR3 in amino acids: CASSAPGAMNTEAFF. The CDR3 DNA follows: TGTGCCAGCAGCGCCCCGGGAGCCATGAACACTGAAGCTTTCTTT.

The chain is built from TRBV6-5 and TRBJ1-6; D is uncertain. CDR3 length: 13 amino acids. V lost 4 bases and J 5 bases, leaving 6 bases between the germline ends. CDR1 is MNHEY and CDR2 is SVGAGI in the germline V gene. The CDR3 DNA follows: TGTGCCAGCAGTTTGCAGGATAATTCACCCCTCCACTTT. Encoded protein: CASSLQDNSPLHF.

Only one count was recorded for this clone. In nucleotides, the CDR3 is TGTGCCAGCAGCTTATGGCAGGGCTCCTACGAGCAGTACTTC. Translated, it gives CASSLWQGSYEQYF. V is TRBV4-2 and J is TRBJ2-7, with a tentative D call TRBD1 (5 bases). Looked up from germline, CDR1 is LGHNA and CDR2 is YNFKEQ. This CDR3 is built from 14 residues. V shed 5 bases and J shed 0 bases, with 11 bases lying between them.

V usage is TRBV5-1 and J usage is TRBJ2-5; 14 bases agree with TRBD2. With V trimmed by 4 bases and J by 2 bases, 4 bases remained unmatched. CDR3 length equals 16 residues. The germline V gene encodes CDR1 SGHRS and CDR2 YFSETQ. CDR3 residues: CASSPRLAGGQETQYF. The CDR3 DNA sequence: TGCGCCAGCAGCCCGCGACTAGCGGGGGGGCAAGAGACCCAGTACTTC.